This T cell receptor beta chain comes out of a study of vaccination effects on CD4 cells after COVID-19. Study-wide findings and caveats: The study enrolled few convalescent patients and sampled no early post-infection timepoints. Only a single clone (1 of 255 vaccine-induced clones in healthy vaccinees) cross-reacted with common cold coronaviruses. At late timepoints after vaccination, vaccine- and infection-induced clones shrank markedly.

Cultured cells yielded isolated CD4+ T cells after less than 11 days. Two doses of BNT162b2 or mRNA-1273 vaccine were administered to participants. Replacing half the medium with IL-2 medium was done on days 3 and 7. With respect to this clone: The antigen remains undetermined.

TCRdb's copy holds only in-frame clones and misses some; the assay was immunoSEQ multiplex PCR. The sample yields about 57,000 clones, around 73% seen once. This sequence was found in a human donor who received a COVID-19 vaccine. The sample here was CD4+ T cells from PBMCs cultured without peptide, taken after COVID-19 vaccination.

The CDR3 loop is CATSDPLTSGKRDEQFF. In DNA form, the CDR3 reads TGTGCCACCAGTGACCCTCTTACTAGCGGGAAGAGGGATGAGCAGTTCTTC. The chain has TRBV24-1 and TRBJ2-1, with TRBD2 matching 10 bases. Germline loops: CDR1 KGHDR, CDR2 SFDVKD. There are 17 residues in the CDR3. J lost 8 bases, V lost 4 bases, and 13 bases had no gene match.